The subject of this entry is one TCR beta chain. CDR1 is MNHNY, CDR2 SVGAGI, per germline (reference sequence). V lost 7 bases and J 0 bases, leaving 18 bases between the germline ends. CDR3 length equals 16 residues. This entry is derived from a study of cytomegalovirus exposure and HLA in healthy donors. PCR amplification relied on 60 Vbeta primers (plus 13 Jbeta primers). Some clones are missing from TCRdb's copy, which holds only in-frame ones; the method was immunoSEQ multiplex PCR. The sample shows 100,000 to 150,000 clones, about 79% of them seen only once. Sequences were obtained from PBMCs. V and J are TRBV6-6 and TRBJ1-2; the D gene is possibly TRBD1 (6 bases). The sequence was collected from a man aged 50-59 years in good health and CMV-seronegative. CDR3 DNA: TGTGCCAGCAAACCCTCGGGGGGCACCTCTAACTATGGCTACACCTTC. It codes for CASKPSGGTSNYGYTF.